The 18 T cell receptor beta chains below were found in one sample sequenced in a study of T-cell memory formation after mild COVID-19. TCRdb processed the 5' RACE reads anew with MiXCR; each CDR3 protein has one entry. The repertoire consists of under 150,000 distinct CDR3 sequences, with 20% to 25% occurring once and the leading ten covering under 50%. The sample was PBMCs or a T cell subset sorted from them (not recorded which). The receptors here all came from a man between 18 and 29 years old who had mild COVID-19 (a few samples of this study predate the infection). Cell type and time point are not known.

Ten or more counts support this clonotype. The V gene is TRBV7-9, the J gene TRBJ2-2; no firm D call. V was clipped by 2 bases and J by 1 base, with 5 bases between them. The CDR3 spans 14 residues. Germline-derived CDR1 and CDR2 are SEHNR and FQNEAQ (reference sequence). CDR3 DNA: TGTGCCAGCAGCTTAACCGAGAACACCGGGGAGCTGTTTTTT. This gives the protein CASSLTENTGELFF.

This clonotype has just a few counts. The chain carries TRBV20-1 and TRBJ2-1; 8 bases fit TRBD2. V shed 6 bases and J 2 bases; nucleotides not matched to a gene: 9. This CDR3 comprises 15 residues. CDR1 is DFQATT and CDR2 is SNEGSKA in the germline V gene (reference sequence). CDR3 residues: CSAKRLAMAYNEQFF. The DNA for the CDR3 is TGCAGTGCGAAAAGACTAGCGATGGCCTACAATGAGCAGTTCTTC.

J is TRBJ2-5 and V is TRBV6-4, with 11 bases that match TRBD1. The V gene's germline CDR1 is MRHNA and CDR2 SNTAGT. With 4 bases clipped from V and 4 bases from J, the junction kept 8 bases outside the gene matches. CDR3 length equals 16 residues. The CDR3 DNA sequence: TGTGCCAGCAGTGCCTGGGACAGGGGGTTGGGAGAGACCCAGTACTTC. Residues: CASSAWDRGLGETQYF.

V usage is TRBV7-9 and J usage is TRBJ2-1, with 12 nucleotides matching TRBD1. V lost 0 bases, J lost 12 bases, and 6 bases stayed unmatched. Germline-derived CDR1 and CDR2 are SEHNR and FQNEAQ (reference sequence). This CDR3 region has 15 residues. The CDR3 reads CASSLASGTGGGQFF. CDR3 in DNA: TGTGCCAGCAGCTTAGCTTCAGGGACAGGGGGCGGGCAGTTCTTC.

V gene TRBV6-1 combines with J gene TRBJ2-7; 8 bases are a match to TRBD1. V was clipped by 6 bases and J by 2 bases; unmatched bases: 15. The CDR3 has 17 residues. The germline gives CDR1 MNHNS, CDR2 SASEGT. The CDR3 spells CASRWNPATGDPYEQYV. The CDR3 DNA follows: TGTGCCAGCAGATGGAACCCCGCGACAGGGGACCCCTACGAGCAGTACGTC.

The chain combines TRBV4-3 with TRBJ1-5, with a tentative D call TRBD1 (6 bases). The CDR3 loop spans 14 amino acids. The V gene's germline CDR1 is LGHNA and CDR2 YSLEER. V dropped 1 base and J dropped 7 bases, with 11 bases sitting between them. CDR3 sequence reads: CASSQAGAGQPQHF. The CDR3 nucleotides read TGCGCCAGCAGCCAAGCGGGGGCTGGACAGCCCCAGCATTTT.

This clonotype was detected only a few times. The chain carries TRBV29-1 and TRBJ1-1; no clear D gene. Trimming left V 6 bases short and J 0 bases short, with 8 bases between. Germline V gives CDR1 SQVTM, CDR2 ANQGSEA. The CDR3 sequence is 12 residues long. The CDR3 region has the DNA TGCAGCGTGGGTCAATTGAACACTGAAGCTTTCTTT. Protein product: CSVGQLNTEAFF.

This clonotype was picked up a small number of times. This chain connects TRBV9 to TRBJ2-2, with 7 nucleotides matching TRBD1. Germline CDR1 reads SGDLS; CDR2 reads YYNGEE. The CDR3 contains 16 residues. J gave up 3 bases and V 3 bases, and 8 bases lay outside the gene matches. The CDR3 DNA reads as TGTGCCAGCAGCGCTATCCACAGGGGCGACACCGGGGAGCTGTTTTTT. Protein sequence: CASSAIHRGDTGELFF. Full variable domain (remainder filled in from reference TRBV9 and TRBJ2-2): DSGVTQTPKHLITATGQRVTLRCSPRSGDLSVYWYQQSLDQGLQFLIQYYNGEERAKGNILERFSAQQFPDLHSELNLSSLELGDSALYFCASSAIHRGDTGELFFGEGSRLTVL.

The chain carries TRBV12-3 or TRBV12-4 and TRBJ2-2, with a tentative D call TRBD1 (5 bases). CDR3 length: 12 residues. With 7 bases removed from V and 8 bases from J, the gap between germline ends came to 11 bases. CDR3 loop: CASTKGVGELFF. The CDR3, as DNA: TGTGCCAGCACCAAAGGGGTGGGGGAGCTGTTTTTT.

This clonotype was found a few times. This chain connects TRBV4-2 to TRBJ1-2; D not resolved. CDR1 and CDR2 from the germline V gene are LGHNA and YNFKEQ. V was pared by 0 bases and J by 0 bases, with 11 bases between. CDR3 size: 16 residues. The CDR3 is CASSQERAATNYGYTF. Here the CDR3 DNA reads TGTGCCAGCAGCCAAGAACGGGCAGCTACTAACTATGGCTACACCTTC.

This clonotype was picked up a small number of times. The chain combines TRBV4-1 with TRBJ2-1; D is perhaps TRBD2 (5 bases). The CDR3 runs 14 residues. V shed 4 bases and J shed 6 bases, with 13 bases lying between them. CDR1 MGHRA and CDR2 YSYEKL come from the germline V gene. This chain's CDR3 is CASSLEGLANEQFF. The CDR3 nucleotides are TGCGCCAGCAGCCTCGAAGGACTCGCCAATGAGCAGTTCTTC.

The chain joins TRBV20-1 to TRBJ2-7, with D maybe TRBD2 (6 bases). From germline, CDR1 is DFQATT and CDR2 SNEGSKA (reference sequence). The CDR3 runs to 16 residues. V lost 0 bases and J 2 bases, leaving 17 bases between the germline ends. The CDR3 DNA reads TGCAGTGCTAGAGATCTCGGGGGATCTGACCCCTACGAGCAGTACGTC. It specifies CSARDLGGSDPYEQYV.

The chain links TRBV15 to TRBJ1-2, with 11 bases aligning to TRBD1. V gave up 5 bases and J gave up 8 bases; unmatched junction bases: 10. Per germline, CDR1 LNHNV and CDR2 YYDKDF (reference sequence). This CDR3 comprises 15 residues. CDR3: CATSPRTGGFGGYTF. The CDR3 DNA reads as TGTGCCACCAGCCCCCGGACAGGGGGCTTCGGCGGCTACACCTTC.

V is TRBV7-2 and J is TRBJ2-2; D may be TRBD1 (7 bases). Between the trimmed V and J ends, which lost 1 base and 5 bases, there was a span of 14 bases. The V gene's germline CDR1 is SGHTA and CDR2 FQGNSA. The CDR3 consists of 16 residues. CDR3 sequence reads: CASSLVFPGGTGELFF. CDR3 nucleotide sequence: TGTGCCAGCAGCTTAGTTTTTCCAGGGGGGACCGGGGAGCTGTTTTTT.

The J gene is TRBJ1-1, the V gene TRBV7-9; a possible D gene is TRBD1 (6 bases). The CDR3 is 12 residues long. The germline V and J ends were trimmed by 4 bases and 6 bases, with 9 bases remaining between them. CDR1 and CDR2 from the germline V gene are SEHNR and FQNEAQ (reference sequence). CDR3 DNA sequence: TGTGCCAGCAGCTCCGGACAGCCTGAAGCTTTCTTT. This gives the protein CASSSGQPEAFF.

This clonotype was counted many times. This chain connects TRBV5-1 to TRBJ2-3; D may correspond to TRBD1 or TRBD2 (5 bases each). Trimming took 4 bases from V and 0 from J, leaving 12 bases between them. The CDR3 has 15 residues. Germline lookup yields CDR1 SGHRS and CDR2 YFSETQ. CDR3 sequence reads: CASSPRGGSTDTQYF. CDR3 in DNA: TGCGCCAGCAGCCCCCGTGGGGGAAGCACAGATACGCAGTATTTT.

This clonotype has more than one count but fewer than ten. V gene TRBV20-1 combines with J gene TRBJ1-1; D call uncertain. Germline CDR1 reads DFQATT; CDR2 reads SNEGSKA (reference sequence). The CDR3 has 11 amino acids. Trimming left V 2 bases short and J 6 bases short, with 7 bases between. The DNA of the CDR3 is TGCAGTGCTAGAACAGCCCCTGAAGCTTTCTTT. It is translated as CSARTAPEAFF.

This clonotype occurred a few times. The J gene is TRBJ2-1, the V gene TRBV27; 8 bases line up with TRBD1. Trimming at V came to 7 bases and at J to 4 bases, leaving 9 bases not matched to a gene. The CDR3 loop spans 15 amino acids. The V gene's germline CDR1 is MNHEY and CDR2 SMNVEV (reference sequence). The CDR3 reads CASTRTGPGYNEQFF. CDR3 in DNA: TGTGCCAGCACTCGGACAGGGCCAGGATACAATGAGCAGTTCTTC.